The subject of this entry is one TCR beta chain. Its target is unknown. This CDR3 has 15 residues. Trimming at V came to 7 bases and at J to 4 bases, leaving 6 bases not matched to a gene. Germline CDR1 reads MDHEN; CDR2 reads SYDVKM. The source of the sample is a study of T-cell memory formation after mild COVID-19. Study at large: Clusters were largely donor specific. General study findings and limits: Day 15 to 85 contractors were CD4/CD8 balanced; later expanders leaned CD4+.

MiXCR was run by TCRdb on the 5' RACE reads, yielding one entry per CDR3 protein. Of 200,000 to 300,000 distinct CDR3 sequences listed, 16% were seen once; the top ten hold around a fifth. This receptor was obtained from a man younger than 35 who had mild COVID-19 (a few samples of this study predate the infection). Cell type and time point are not known. The chain couples TRBV28 to TRBJ2-1; 11 positions agree with TRBD2. Sequencing input: PBMCs or a T cell subset sorted from them (not recorded which). The CDR3, as DNA: TGTGCCAGCACCCTTGGGACTAGCGGATACAATGAGCAGTTCTTC. Translated: CASTLGTSGYNEQFF.